This section outlines one T cell receptor beta chain sequence together with its context. This record belongs to a study of T cells in Graves' hyperthyroidism and ophthalmopathy. Amplification of TCR beta CDR3 regions used RNA as the template. A set of HTBI primers served as the primers for a first-round RT-PCR of the TCR CDR3. TCRdb recomputed calls from the multiplex PCR reads with MiXCR, one row per CDR3 protein. The sample has 380,000 or so distinct CDR3 sequences, approximately 15% seen once; the top ten hold roughly 20%. Trimming took 2 bases from V and 6 from J; bases not matched to a gene: 3. CDR3 size: 13 residues. Germline assignment: CDR1 LNHDA and CDR2 SQIVND (reference sequence).

The chain combines TRBV19 with TRBJ2-7; 8 bases line up with TRBD1. Sequencing was performed on blood. The sequence derives from a man under 40 with Graves' hyperthyroidism that later progressed to Graves' ophthalmopathy. As DNA, the CDR3 is TGTGCCAGTAGTATAAACAGGGGGTCCGAGCAGTACTTC. Its protein product is CASSINRGSEQYF.